The following is a TCR beta chain sequence with its context. The antigen is undetermined. Repertoires were generated with immunoSEQ multiplex PCR, while TCRdb's copy carries only in-frame clones and drops some. The data show some 180,000 clones, roughly 88% seen once. The CDR3 length is 13 residues. Trimming stripped 10 bases from V and 8 bases from J, with 15 bases between. CDR1 is SNHLY, CDR2 FYNNEI, per germline. The sample is drawn from a study of T cell responses to AZD1222 COVID-19 vaccine. For the study at large: Second doses that came at about 4 or about 12 weeks were put together. Findings and limits, study-wide: In a largely white British group with more females than males, clonal diversity was possibly underestimated. In the spike-specific TCR repertoire, nearly half reportedly target unmutated variant regions. Breadth and depth of Spike-specific TCRs rose after two AZD1222 doses.

Sequencing was performed on peripheral blood, taken on day 0 of AZD1222 vaccination. The origin of this receptor is an adult in good health. This chain connects TRBV2 to TRBJ1-6; D gene ambiguous. The CDR3 is CATTDLRDSPLHF. CDR3 bases: TGTGCCACCACGGATCTACGGGATTCACCCCTCCACTTT.